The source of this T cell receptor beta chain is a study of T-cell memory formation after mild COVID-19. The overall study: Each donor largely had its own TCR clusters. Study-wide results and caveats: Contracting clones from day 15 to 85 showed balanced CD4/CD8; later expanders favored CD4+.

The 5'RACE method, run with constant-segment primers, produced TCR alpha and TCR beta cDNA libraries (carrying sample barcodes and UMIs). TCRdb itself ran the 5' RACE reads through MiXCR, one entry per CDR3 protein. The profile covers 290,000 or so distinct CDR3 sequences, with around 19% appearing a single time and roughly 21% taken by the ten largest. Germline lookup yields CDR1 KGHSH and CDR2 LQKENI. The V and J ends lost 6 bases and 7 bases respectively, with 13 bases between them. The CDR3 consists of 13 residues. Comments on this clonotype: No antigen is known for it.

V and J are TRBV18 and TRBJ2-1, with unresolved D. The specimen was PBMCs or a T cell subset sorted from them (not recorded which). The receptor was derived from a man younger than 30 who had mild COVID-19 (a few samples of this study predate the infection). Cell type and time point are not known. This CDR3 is CASSPGAGNEQFF. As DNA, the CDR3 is TGTGCCAGCTCCCCCGGTGCCGGGAATGAGCAGTTCTTC.